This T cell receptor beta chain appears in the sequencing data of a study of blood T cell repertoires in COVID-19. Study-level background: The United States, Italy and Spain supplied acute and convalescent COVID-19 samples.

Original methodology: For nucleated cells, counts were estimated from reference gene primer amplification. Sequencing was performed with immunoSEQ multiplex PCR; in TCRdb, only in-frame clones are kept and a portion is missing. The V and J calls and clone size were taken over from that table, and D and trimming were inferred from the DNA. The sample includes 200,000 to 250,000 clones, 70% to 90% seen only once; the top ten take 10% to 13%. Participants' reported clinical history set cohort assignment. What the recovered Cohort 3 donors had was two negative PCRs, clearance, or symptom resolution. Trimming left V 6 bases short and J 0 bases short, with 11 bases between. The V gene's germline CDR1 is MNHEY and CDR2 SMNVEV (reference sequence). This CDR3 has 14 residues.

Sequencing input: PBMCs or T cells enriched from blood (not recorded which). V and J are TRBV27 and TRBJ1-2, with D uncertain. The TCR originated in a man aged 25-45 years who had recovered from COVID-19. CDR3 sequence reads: CASRNIATNYGYTF. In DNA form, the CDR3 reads TGTGCCAGCAGGAACATTGCAACTAACTATGGCTACACCTTC.